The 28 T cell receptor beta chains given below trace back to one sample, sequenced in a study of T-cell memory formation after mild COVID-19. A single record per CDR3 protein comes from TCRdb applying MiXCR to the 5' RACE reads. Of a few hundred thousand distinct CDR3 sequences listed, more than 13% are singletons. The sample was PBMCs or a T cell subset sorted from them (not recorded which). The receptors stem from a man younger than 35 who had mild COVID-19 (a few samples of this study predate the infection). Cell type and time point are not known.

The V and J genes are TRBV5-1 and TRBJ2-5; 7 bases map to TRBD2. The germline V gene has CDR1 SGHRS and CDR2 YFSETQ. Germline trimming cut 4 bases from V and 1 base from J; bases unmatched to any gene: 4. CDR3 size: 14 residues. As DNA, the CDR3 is TGCGCCAGCAGCCGTGGGGGGGTCCAAGAGACCCAGTACTTC. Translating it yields CASSRGGVQETQYF.

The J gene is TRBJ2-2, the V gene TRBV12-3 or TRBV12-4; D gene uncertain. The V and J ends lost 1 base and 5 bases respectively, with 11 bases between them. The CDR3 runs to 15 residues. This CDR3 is CASSLGLAETGELFF. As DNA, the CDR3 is TGTGCCAGCAGTTTAGGGCTGGCGGAGACCGGGGAGCTGTTTTTT.

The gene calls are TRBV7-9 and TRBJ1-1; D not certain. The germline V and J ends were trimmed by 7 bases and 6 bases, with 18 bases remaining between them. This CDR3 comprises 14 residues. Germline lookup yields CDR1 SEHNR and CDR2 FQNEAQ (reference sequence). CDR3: CASTPWNRHAEAFF. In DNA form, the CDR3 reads TGTGCCAGCACCCCGTGGAACCGACACGCTGAAGCTTTCTTT.

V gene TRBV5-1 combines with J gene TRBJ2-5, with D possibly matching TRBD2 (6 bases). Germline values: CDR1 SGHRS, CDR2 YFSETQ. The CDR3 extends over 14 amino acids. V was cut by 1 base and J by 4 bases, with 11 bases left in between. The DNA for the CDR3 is TGCGCCAGCAGCTTGAAGCTGGGGGGAGAGACCCAGTACTTC. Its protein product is CASSLKLGGETQYF.

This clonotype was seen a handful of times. The CDR3 is CASSGVSPLHF. In DNA form, the CDR3 reads TGTGCCAGCAGTGGGGTTTCACCCCTCCACTTT. The V call is TRBV2, the J call TRBJ1-6; the D is unclear. V was trimmed by 4 bases and J by 9 bases, leaving 4 bases between them. This CDR3 region has 11 residues. Looked up from germline, CDR1 is SNHLY and CDR2 is FYNNEI.

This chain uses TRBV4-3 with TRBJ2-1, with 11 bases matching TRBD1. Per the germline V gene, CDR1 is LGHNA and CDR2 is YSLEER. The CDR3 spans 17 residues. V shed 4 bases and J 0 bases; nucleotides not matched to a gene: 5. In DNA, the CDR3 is TGCGCCAGCAGCCGGGGGGGGACAGGGGGCTCCTACAATGAGCAGTTCTTC. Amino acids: CASSRGGTGGSYNEQFF.

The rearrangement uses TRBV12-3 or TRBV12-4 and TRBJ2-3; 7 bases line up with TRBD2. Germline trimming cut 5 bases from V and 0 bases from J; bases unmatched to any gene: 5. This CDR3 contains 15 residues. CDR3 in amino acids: CASSAWGGSTDTQYF. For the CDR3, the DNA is TGTGCCAGCAGTGCCTGGGGGGGTAGCACAGATACGCAGTATTTT.

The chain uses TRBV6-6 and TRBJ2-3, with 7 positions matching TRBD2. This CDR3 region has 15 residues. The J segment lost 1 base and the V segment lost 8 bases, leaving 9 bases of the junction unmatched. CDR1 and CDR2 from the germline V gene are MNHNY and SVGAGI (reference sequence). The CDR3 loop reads CASRNGGSRTDTQYF. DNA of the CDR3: TGTGCCAGCCGCAACGGGGGGTCACGCACAGATACGCAGTATTTT.

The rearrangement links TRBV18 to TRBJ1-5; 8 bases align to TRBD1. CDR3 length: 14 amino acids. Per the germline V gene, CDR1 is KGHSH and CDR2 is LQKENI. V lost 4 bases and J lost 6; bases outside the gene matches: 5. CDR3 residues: CASSRTGGVQPQHF. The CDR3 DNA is TGTGCCAGCTCACGTACAGGGGGGGTTCAGCCCCAGCATTTT.

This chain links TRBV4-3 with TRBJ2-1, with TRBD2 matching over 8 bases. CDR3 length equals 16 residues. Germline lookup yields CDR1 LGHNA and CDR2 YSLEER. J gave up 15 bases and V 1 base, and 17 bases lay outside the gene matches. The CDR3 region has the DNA TGCGCCAGCAGCCAAGTGTACCGAGCGGGGGCCCTTATACGGTTCTTC. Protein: CASSQVYRAGALIRFF.

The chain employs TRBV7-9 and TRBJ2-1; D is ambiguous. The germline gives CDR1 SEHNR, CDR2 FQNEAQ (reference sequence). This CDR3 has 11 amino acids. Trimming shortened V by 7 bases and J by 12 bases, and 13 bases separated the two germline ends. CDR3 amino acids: CASTPQKVQFF. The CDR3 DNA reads TGTGCCAGCACCCCCCAAAAGGTGCAGTTCTTC.

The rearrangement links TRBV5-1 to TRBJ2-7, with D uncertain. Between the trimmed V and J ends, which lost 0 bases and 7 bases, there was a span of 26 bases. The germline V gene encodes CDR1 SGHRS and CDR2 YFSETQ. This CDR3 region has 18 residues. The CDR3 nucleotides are TGCGCCAGCAGCTTGGAGTGGTCAGACGGACGACCTCGGGTGGAGCAGTACTTC. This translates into CASSLEWSDGRPRVEQYF.

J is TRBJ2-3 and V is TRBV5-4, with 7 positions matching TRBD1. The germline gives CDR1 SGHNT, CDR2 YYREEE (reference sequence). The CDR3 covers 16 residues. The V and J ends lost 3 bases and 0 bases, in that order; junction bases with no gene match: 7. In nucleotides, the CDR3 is TGTGCCAGCAGCTCTGGGGACAGAGGCAGCACAGATACGCAGTATTTT. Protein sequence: CASSSGDRGSTDTQYF. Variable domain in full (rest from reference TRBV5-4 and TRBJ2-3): ETGVTQSPTHLIKTRGQQVTLRCSSQSGHNTVSWYQQALGQGPQFIFQYYREEENGRGNFPPRFSGLQFPNYSSELNVNALELDDSALYLCASSSGDRGSTDTQYFGPGTRLTVL.

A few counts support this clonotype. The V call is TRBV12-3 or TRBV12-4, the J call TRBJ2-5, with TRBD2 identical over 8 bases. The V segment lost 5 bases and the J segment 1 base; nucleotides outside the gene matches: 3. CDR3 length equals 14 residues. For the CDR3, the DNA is TGTGCCAGCAGTCGACTAGCGCTCCAAGAGACCCAGTACTTC. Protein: CASSRLALQETQYF.

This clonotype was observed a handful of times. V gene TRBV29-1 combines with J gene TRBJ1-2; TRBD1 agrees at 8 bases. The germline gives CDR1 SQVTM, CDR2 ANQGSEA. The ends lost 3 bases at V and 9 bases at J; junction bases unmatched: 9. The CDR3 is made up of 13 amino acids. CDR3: CSVEGGTGLSYTF. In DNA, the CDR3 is TGCAGCGTTGAGGGAGGGACAGGTCTGAGCTACACCTTC. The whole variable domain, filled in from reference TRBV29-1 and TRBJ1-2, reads SAVISQKPSRDICQRGTSLTIQCQVDSQVTMMFWYRQQPGQSLTLIATANQGSEATYESGFVIDKFPISRPNLTFSTLTVSNMSPEDSSIYLCSVEGGTGLSYTFGSGTRLTVV.

CDR3 DNA: TGTGCCAGCAGCGCTTCGGGGGGGCGAGATTTTTACGAGCAGTACGTC. Translating it yields CASSASGGRDFYEQYV. The rearrangement uses TRBV12-3 or TRBV12-4 and TRBJ2-7; 8 nucleotides line up with TRBD2. This CDR3 is 16 amino acids long. V lost 6 bases and J lost 4; bases outside the gene matches: 14.

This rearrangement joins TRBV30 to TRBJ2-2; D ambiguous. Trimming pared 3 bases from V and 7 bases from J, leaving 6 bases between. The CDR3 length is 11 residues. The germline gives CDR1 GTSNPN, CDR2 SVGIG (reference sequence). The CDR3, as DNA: TGTGCCTGGAGCCTGAACGGGGAGCTGTTTTTT. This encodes CAWSLNGELFF.

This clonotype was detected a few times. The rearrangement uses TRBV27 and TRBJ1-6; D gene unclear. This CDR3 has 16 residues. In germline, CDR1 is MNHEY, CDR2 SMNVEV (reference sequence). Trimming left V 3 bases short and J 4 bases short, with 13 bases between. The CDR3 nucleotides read TGTGCCAGCAGTTTTTGGGAGACCTTATATAATTCACCCCTCCACTTT. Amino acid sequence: CASSFWETLYNSPLHF.

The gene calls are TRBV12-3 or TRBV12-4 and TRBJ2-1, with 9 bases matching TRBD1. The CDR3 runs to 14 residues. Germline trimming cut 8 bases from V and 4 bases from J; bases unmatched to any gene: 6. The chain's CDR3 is CASAPGQGYNEQFF. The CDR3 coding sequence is TGTGCCAGCGCGCCGGGACAGGGTTACAATGAGCAGTTCTTC.

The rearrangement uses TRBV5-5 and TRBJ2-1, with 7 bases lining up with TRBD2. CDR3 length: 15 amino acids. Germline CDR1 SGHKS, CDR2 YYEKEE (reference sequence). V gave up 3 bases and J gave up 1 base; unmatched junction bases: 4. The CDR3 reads CASSWRGTSYNEQFF. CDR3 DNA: TGTGCCAGCAGCTGGCGGGGGACTTCCTACAATGAGCAGTTCTTC.

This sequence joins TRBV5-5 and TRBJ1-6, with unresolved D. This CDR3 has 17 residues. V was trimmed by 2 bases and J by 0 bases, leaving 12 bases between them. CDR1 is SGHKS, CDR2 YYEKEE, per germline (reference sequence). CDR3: CASSFGPTLSYNSPLHF. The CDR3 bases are TGTGCCAGCAGCTTCGGCCCGACCCTCTCCTATAATTCACCCCTCCACTTT.

Here the CDR3 reads CASSWTGEMAFF. The CDR3 DNA follows: TGTGCCAGCAGCTGGACAGGGGAGATGGCTTTCTTT. The J gene is TRBJ1-1, the V gene TRBV7-9, with 9 bases that match TRBD1. Germline-derived CDR1 and CDR2 are SEHNR and FQNEAQ (reference sequence). The CDR3 is made up of 12 amino acids. J was trimmed by 11 bases and V by 4 bases; bases with no gene match: 5.

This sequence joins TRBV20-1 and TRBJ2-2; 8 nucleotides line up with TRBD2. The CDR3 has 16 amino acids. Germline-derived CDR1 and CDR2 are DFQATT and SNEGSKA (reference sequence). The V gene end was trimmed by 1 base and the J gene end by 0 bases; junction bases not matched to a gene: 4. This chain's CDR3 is CSARASGRPNTGELFF. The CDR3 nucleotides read TGCAGTGCTAGAGCCAGCGGGAGACCGAACACCGGGGAGCTGTTTTTT.

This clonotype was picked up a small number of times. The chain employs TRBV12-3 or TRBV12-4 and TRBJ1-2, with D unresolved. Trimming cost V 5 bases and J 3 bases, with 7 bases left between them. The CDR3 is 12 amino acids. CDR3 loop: CASSPRYYGYTF. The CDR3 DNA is TGTGCCAGCAGTCCCCGGTACTATGGCTACACCTTC.

CDR3 region: CSARSRDRGGTDTQYF. Here the CDR3 DNA reads TGCAGTGCTAGATCCCGGGACAGGGGAGGCACAGATACGCAGTATTTT. This rearrangement joins TRBV20-1 to TRBJ2-3, with 10 nucleotides matching TRBD1. The CDR3 extends over 16 amino acids. Trimming took 2 bases from V and 1 from J; bases not matched to a gene: 6. Germline CDR1 DFQATT, CDR2 SNEGSKA (reference sequence).

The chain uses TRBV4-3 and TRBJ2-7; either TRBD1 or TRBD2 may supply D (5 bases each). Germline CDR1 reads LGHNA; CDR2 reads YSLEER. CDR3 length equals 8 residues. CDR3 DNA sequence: TGCGCCTCAAGGTGGGGGAAGGTC. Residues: CASRWGKV.

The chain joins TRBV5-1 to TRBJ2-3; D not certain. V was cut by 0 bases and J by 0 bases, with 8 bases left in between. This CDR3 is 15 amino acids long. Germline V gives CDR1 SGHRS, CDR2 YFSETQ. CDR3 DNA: TGCGCCAGCAGCTTGGGAGATTTCAGCACAGATACGCAGTATTTT. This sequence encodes CASSLGDFSTDTQYF.

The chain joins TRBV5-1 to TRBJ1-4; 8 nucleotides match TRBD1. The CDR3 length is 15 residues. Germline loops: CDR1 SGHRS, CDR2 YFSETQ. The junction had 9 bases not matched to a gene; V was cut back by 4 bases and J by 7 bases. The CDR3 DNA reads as TGCGCCAGCAGCGCGCAGGGGGCGAGTGGTGAAAAACTGTTTTTT. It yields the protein CASSAQGASGEKLFF.